These 18 T cell receptor beta chains share one sample of origin, sequenced in a study of T cell changes during pregnancy in multiple sclerosis. Assay: immunoSEQ multiplex PCR; the TCRdb copy retains only in-frame clones and omits some. Of about 75,000 clones in the sample, 89% were seen once. The sample in question was peripheral blood, obtained in the first trimester of pregnancy. The receptors shown here come from a female donor in good health, enrolled as a control in a pregnancy study.

The chain uses TRBV27 and TRBJ2-5; unclear D gene. CDR1 and CDR2 (germline): MNHEY, SMNVEV (reference sequence). The CDR3 spans 13 residues. Trimming shortened V by 2 bases and J by 1 base, and 5 bases separated the two germline ends. CDR3 in DNA: TGTGCCAGCAGTTTAAGCTTCCAAGAGACCCAGTACTTC. The encoded protein is CASSLSFQETQYF.

The chain recombines TRBV5-1 with TRBJ1-1, with D uncertain. Looked up from germline, CDR1 is SGHRS and CDR2 is YFSETQ. CDR3 length equals 13 residues. V was clipped by 4 bases and J by 0 bases, with 7 bases between them. CDR3: CASSETLNTEAFF. As DNA, the CDR3 is TGCGCCAGCAGCGAGACATTGAACACTGAAGCTTTCTTT.

The rearrangement links TRBV11-2 to TRBJ2-1; 9 bases fit TRBD1. The CDR3 extends over 16 amino acids. Germline V gene lookup returns CDR1 SGHAT and CDR2 FQNNGV. Trimming took 1 base from V and 3 from J; bases not matched to a gene: 4. CDR3 residues: CASSLGRTGDYNEQFF. DNA for the CDR3: TGTGCCAGCAGCTTAGGCAGGACAGGGGACTACAATGAGCAGTTCTTC. The full variable domain, completed using reference TRBV11-2 and TRBJ2-1, is EAGVAQSPRYKIIEKRQSVAFWCNPISGHATLYWYQQILGQGPKLLIQFQNNGVVDDSQLPKDRFSAERLKGVDSTLKIQPAKLEDSAVYLCASSLGRTGDYNEQFFGPGTRLTVL.

The chain is built from TRBV18 and TRBJ1-4; TRBD1 matches 9 bases. Germline V gives CDR1 KGHSH, CDR2 LQKENI. The CDR3 sequence is 14 residues long. V was clipped by 5 bases and J by 6 bases; unmatched bases: 4. The CDR3 spells CASSRDRDDEKLFF. For the CDR3, the DNA is TGTGCCAGCTCAAGGGACAGGGACGATGAAAAACTGTTTTTT.

CDR3 DNA sequence: TGTGCCAGCACCCAAGGGATGGGGAGGTACAATGAGCAGTTCTTC. Its translation: CASTQGMGRYNEQFF. The gene calls are TRBV7-2 and TRBJ2-1, with D possibly being TRBD2 (6 bases). Germline CDR1 is SGHTA and CDR2 is FQGNSA. V lost 7 bases and J 4 bases, leaving 17 bases between the germline ends. CDR3 length: 15 amino acids. Full variable domain (rest looked up from reference TRBV7-2 and TRBJ2-1): GAGVSQSPSNKVTEKGKDVELRCDPISGHTALYWYRQSLGQGLEFLIYFQGNSAPDKSGLPSDRFSAERTGGSVSTLTIQRTQQEDSAVYLCASTQGMGRYNEQFFGPGTRLTVL.

The chain employs TRBV6-5 and TRBJ1-2; TRBD1 matches at 8 bases. Germline V gene data show CDR1 as MNHEY and CDR2 as SVGAGI. This CDR3 spans 15 amino acids. The junction had 15 bases not matched to a gene; V was cut back by 7 bases and J by 8 bases. CDR3 protein: CASTSQGGTIGGYTF. CDR3 nucleotide sequence: TGTGCCAGCACCTCACAGGGGGGGACAATAGGGGGCTACACCTTC.

The chain uses TRBV10-3 and TRBJ1-2; perhaps TRBD1 as D (5 bases). The CDR3 runs to 15 residues. The V end was cut by 10 bases, the J end by 1 base, with 19 bases between. Per germline, CDR1 ENHRY and CDR2 SYGVKD. The CDR3 DNA is TGTGCCACCCTAAGCCAGTCCGACAGTAACTATGGCTACACCTTC. Translated, it gives CATLSQSDSNYGYTF.

Here the CDR3 reads CASSFPLTGGPSAEQFF. DNA of the CDR3: TGTGCCAGCAGTTTCCCCCTGACGGGGGGGCCCTCGGCTGAGCAGTTCTTC. This rearrangement joins TRBV27 to TRBJ2-1, with 8 bases aligning to TRBD2. Germline loops: CDR1 MNHEY, CDR2 SMNVEV (reference sequence). This CDR3 comprises 17 residues. The V gene end was trimmed by 3 bases and the J gene end by 9 bases; junction bases not matched to a gene: 16.

V is TRBV28 and J is TRBJ1-1; TRBD1 matches 8 bases. J gave up 9 bases and V 2 bases, and 2 bases lay outside the gene matches. Germline-derived CDR1 and CDR2 are MDHEN and SYDVKM. The CDR3 spans 12 residues. The CDR3 sequence: CASSLRRGQAFF. CDR3 bases: TGTGCCAGCAGTTTACGCAGGGGGCAAGCTTTCTTT.

The chain joins TRBV19 to TRBJ1-2, with 7 bases that match TRBD1. J lost 4 bases, V lost 1 base, and 6 bases had no gene match. In germline, CDR1 is LNHDA, CDR2 SQIVND (reference sequence). The CDR3 runs 15 residues. Here the CDR3 DNA reads TGTGCCAGTAGTATAGGACAGGGAAAACCCTATGGCTACACCTTC. Translation: CASSIGQGKPYGYTF. Full variable domain (rest looked up from reference TRBV19 and TRBJ1-2): DGGITQSPKYLFRKEGQNVTLSCEQNLNHDAMYWYRQDPGQGLRLIYYSQIVNDFQKGDIAEGYSVSREKKESFPLTVTSAQKNPTAFYLCASSIGQGKPYGYTFGSGTRLTVV.

This chain connects TRBV9 to TRBJ1-2; a possible D gene is TRBD1 (5 bases). Germline-derived CDR1 and CDR2 are SGDLS and YYNGEE. V was cut by 0 bases and J by 3 bases, with 12 bases left in between. CDR3 length: 15 residues. The CDR3, as DNA: TGTGCCAGCAGCGTAGGGCCAGGGCGGCACTATGGCTACACCTTC. Protein product: CASSVGPGRHYGYTF.

This sequence joins TRBV11-2 and TRBJ1-1; D is perhaps TRBD1 (5 bases). From germline, CDR1 is SGHAT and CDR2 FQNNGV. Trimming shortened V by 3 bases and J by 0 bases, and 5 bases separated the two germline ends. CDR3 length equals 13 residues. CDR3 sequence reads: CASSLGLNTEAFF. The CDR3 DNA sequence: TGTGCCAGCAGCTTGGGGCTGAACACTGAAGCTTTCTTT.

The J gene is TRBJ1-3, the V gene TRBV5-1; D is ambiguous. CDR3 length: 13 residues. The V gene's germline CDR1 is SGHRS and CDR2 YFSETQ. With 5 bases removed from V and 2 bases from J, the gap between germline ends came to 8 bases. The CDR3 nucleotides are TGCGCCAGCAGTCGGGAGGCTGGAAACACCATATATTTT. Amino acid sequence: CASSREAGNTIYF.

This chain connects TRBV6-1 to TRBJ2-7; 9 positions match TRBD1. CDR3 length: 14 residues. From germline, CDR1 is MNHNS and CDR2 SASEGT. With 8 bases clipped from V and 7 bases from J, the junction kept 12 bases outside the gene matches. CDR3 in amino acids: CASAPTGGVGEQYF. CDR3 coding DNA: TGTGCCAGCGCCCCCACAGGGGGCGTGGGGGAGCAGTACTTC.

The chain combines TRBV9 with TRBJ2-7, with 9 bases fitting TRBD1. Germline trimming cut 5 bases from V and 3 bases from J; bases unmatched to any gene: 6. The CDR3 consists of 14 residues. Germline V gives CDR1 SGDLS, CDR2 YYNGEE. The CDR3 nucleotides are TGTGCCAGCAGTTCGACAGGGGGGAGCTACGAGCAGTACTTC. This sequence encodes CASSSTGGSYEQYF.

This clone has only one observation. This chain uses TRBV7-8 with TRBJ1-1, with a weak D call TRBD1 (6 bases). The CDR3 extends over 19 amino acids. Trimming removed 1 base at V and 1 base at J, with 22 bases between. Germline loops: CDR1 SGHVS, CDR2 FQNEAQ. For the CDR3, the DNA is TGTGCCAGCAGCTTAGGGGTGGGACAACCCAAGCGGGGGAACACTGAAGCTTTCTTT. Protein sequence: CASSLGVGQPKRGNTEAFF.

This clone has at least ten counts. This chain connects TRBV4-1 to TRBJ1-5; 7 bases are a match to TRBD1. Trimming cost V 2 bases and J 3 bases; bases outside gene matches: 4. Germline V gives CDR1 MGHRA, CDR2 YSYEKL. This CDR3 is built from 15 residues. This CDR3 is CASSQQTGANQPQHF. The CDR3 DNA follows: TGCGCCAGCAGCCAACAAACAGGGGCCAATCAGCCCCAGCATTTT.

The V gene is TRBV15, the J gene TRBJ2-3, with no clear D. Looked up from germline, CDR1 is LNHNV and CDR2 is YYDKDF (reference sequence). Trimming took 2 bases from V and 2 from J, leaving 14 bases between them. The CDR3 spans 16 residues. The CDR3 reads CATSRPENLNTDTQYF. CDR3 bases: TGTGCCACCAGCAGACCGGAGAACCTTAACACAGATACGCAGTATTTT.